The rows below give T cell receptor beta chains drawn from one sample of a study of OX40 agonist ivuxolimab in advanced cancers. TCRdb's table, derived via immunoSEQ multiplex PCR, lists solely in-frame clones and lacks some. The table shows tens of thousands of clones, with around four fifths occurring only once. The sample in question was CD4+ or CD8+ T cells sorted from blood, obtained in a trial of the OX40 agonist ivuxolimab. These receptors all come from an adult with an advanced solid tumor such as melanoma, head and neck, liver or kidney cancer. Both conserved end residues are part of each CDR3. D genes are given only for firm matches. Part of the rows lack a size; the others show once, few, many or a class for expanded clones.

v_call	clone_size	j_call	d_call	cdr3_nt	cdr3_aa
TRBV7-3	NA	TRBJ1-6	NA	TGTGCCAGCAGCTTGAGTGGGACCGCTAATTCACCCCTCCACTTT	CASSLSGTANSPLHF
TRBV18	NA	TRBJ1-1	NA	TGTGCCAGCTCGCCCCTCGGGGGGGAGAACACTGAAGCTTTCTTT	CASSPLGGENTEAFF
TRBV4-1	NA	TRBJ2-1	NA	TGCGCCAGCAGCCAAGGTCCAGGGCGGTCGAATGAGCAGTTCTTC	CASSQGPGRSNEQFF
TRBV7-6	NA	TRBJ2-5	NA	TGTGCCAGCAGCTTATCTGGGCCTAGCTCAGGAGAGACCCAGTACTTC	CASSLSGPSSGETQYF
TRBV7-9	NA	TRBJ1-1	NA	TGTGCCAGCAGCCCAAGAGGGGACACTGAAGCTTTCTTT	CASSPRGDTEAFF
TRBV28	NA	TRBJ2-7	NA	TGTGCCAGCAGTCCCCAACGCGTCAACGAGCAGTACTTC	CASSPQRVNEQYF
TRBV11-2	once	TRBJ1-1	NA	TGTGCCAGCAGCTCCCGGGGTCATATGAACACTGAAGCTTTCTTT	CASSSRGHMNTEAFF
TRBV4-3	NA	TRBJ2-6	TRBD2	TGCGCCAGCAGCCAAGGCTTACCGGGACTAGCTGGGGCCAACGTCCTGACTTTC	CASSQGLPGLAGANVLTF
TRBV5-4	NA	TRBJ2-7	NA	TGTGCCAGCAGCTTTGGCTTCGATACCTACGAGCAGTACTTC	CASSFGFDTYEQYF
TRBV11-1	NA	TRBJ2-7	TRBD2	TGTGCCAGCAGCCGACAGACTAGCGCCACCTACGAGCAGTACTTC	CASSRQTSATYEQYF
TRBV7-2	NA	TRBJ2-7	NA	TGTGCCAGCAGCCGGGGGACGGCTCCCTTCTCCTACGAGCAGTACTTC	CASSRGTAPFSYEQYF
TRBV6-6	NA	TRBJ2-3	NA	TGTGCCAGCAGAACCACAGATACGCAGTATTTT	CASRTTDTQYF
TRBV9	NA	TRBJ2-6	NA	TGTGCCAGCAGCTCTCCTGTAAGGTCTGGGGCCAACGTCCTGACTTTC	CASSSPVRSGANVLTF
TRBV7-3	NA	TRBJ2-1	TRBD1	TGTGCCAGCAGTTCGAACAGGGGGGAGTACAATGAGCAGTTCTTC	CASSSNRGEYNEQFF
TRBV2	once	TRBJ2-1	NA	TGTGCCAACCCGAGGGAGACGGGGCCGGGCTACAATGAGCAGTTCTTC	CANPRETGPGYNEQFF
TRBV29-1	NA	TRBJ2-5	TRBD1	TGCAGCGGGAGACAGGGGAAGGAGACCCAGTACTTC	CSGRQGKETQYF
TRBV30	NA	TRBJ2-7	NA	TGTGCCTGCACCACGGCGACACCCTACGAGCAGTACTTC	CACTTATPYEQYF
TRBV11-2	NA	TRBJ1-2	NA	TGTGCCAGCAGCTTAGACGTCTCGCGGGTAGGCTACACCTTC	CASSLDVSRVGYTF
TRBV19	NA	TRBJ2-7	NA	TGTGCCAGTAGTTTTGGACAGTCCTCCCTCGAGCAGTACTTC	CASSFGQSSLEQYF
TRBV4-3	NA	TRBJ1-4	NA	TGCGCCAGCAGCCGCACTAATGAAAAACTGTTTTTT	CASSRTNEKLFF
TRBV28	NA	TRBJ2-7	TRBD1	TGTGCCAGCAGTTTATCAGGGGGCTACGAGCAGTACTTC	CASSLSGGYEQYF
TRBV30	NA	TRBJ2-5	NA	TGTGCCTGGAGTGTGGAGACCCAGTACTTC	CAWSVETQYF
TRBV7-9	NA	TRBJ1-4	TRBD1	TGTGCCAGCAGCTTCCCCGGAGGGGGCTGGGGCAATGAAAAACTGTTTTTT	CASSFPGGGWGNEKLFF
TRBV7-9	NA	TRBJ2-7	NA	TGTGCCAGCAGCTTAAGTTACCAAGGAGCAGGGTCACTCTACGAGCAGTACTTC	CASSLSYQGAGSLYEQYF
TRBV28	NA	TRBJ2-3	NA	TGTGCCAGCAACCCGTCAGGGAAAGGCACAGATACGCAGTATTTT	CASNPSGKGTDTQYF
TRBV30	NA	TRBJ2-2	NA	TGTGCCTCCGGTCGGGTCCCCCCCGGGGAGCTGTTTTTT	CASGRVPPGELFF
TRBV28	NA	TRBJ1-1	TRBD1	TGTGCCAGCAGCCTGGACAGGGGTTGCACTGAAGCTTTCTTT	CASSLDRGCTEAFF
TRBV28	NA	TRBJ1-1	TRBD1	TGTGCCAGCAGTTTAGGAGGGGGCGGAGACACTGAAGCTTTCTTT	CASSLGGGGDTEAFF
TRBV9	once	TRBJ2-2	TRBD2	TGTGCCAGCAGCGGAGAGCGGGGGGCTGACACCGGGGAGCTGTTTTTT	CASSGERGADTGELFF
TRBV30	NA	TRBJ1-2	NA	TGTGCCTGGAGTGTACTTATAGGGTCGGTAGGAGGCTACACCTTC	CAWSVLIGSVGGYTF
TRBV5-6	NA	TRBJ2-1	NA	TGTGCCAGCAGCTTGTTCGGTAGCCCCAGCTCCTACAATGAGCAGTTCTTC	CASSLFGSPSSYNEQFF
TRBV7-3	few	TRBJ1-1	NA	TGTGCCAGCAGCGAAAATGTAAACACTGAAGCTTTCTTT	CASSENVNTEAFF
TRBV27	NA	TRBJ1-5	TRBD1	TGTGCCAGCAGTTTATTCGCCGGACAGGGGGCGAGACAGCCCCAGCATTTT	CASSLFAGQGARQPQHF
TRBV18	NA	TRBJ1-2	NA	TGTGCCAGCTCAGCCGCGAGGGGTAGGAGTGGCTACACCTTC	CASSAARGRSGYTF
TRBV18	many	TRBJ2-7	NA	TGTGCCAGCTCACCGTCCGGGACCGCCTACGAGCAGTACTTC	CASSPSGTAYEQYF
TRBV28	NA	TRBJ2-7	NA	TGTGCCAGCAGTTTACCAGGGCAGGGGGGGTACGAGCAGTACTTC	CASSLPGQGGYEQYF
TRBV27	NA	TRBJ2-1	NA	TGTGCCAGCAGACCTTCAGGGGGGCGCCGGGAGCAGTTCTTC	CASRPSGGRREQFF
TRBV4-1	NA	TRBJ1-2	TRBD1	TGCGCCAGCAGCCAAGTACCCAACAGGGGGCCCTATGGCTACACCTTC	CASSQVPNRGPYGYTF
TRBV6-5	NA	TRBJ1-1	NA	TGTGCCAGCACTCTAAATGGGGGTGAAGCTTTCTTT	CASTLNGGEAFF
TRBV2	NA	TRBJ2-1	TRBD1	TGTGCCAGCTCCGATCCGGGACAGAGCTCCTACAATGAGCAGTTCTTC	CASSDPGQSSYNEQFF
TRBV30	NA	TRBJ2-1	NA	TGTGCCTGGGCCGGATCCTACAATGAGCAGTTCTTC	CAWAGSYNEQFF
TRBV6-1	NA	TRBJ1-1	NA	TGTGCCAGCAGCCTTACCAGAGTGAACACTGAAGCTTTCTTT	CASSLTRVNTEAFF
TRBV28	NA	TRBJ1-5	NA	TGTGCCAGCAGTACTGGGGGGGCCGGCAATCAGCCCCAGCATTTT	CASSTGGAGNQPQHF
TRBV9	NA	TRBJ2-5	TRBD2	TGTGCCAGCAGCTCCGGGGGACTAGCGGGTGGTGAGACCCAGTACTTC	CASSSGGLAGGETQYF
TRBV18	NA	TRBJ1-1	NA	TGTGCCAGCTCTCTAGAACAGGGGAACACTGAAGCTTTCTTT	CASSLEQGNTEAFF
TRBV28	NA	TRBJ1-5	NA	TGTGCCAGCCGTCGCAGGGTTCAGCCCCAGCATTTT	CASRRRVQPQHF
TRBV21-1	NA	TRBJ2-7	NA	TGTGCCAGCAGCAAAGGGGCCTCTTCGAGGGACGAGCAGTACTTC	CASSKGASSRDEQYF
TRBV4-2	NA	TRBJ1-2	TRBD1	TGTGCCAGCAGCCAGACGGGACAGCCCAGCTATGGCTACACCTTC	CASSQTGQPSYGYTF
TRBV19	NA	TRBJ1-5	TRBD1	TGTGCCAGTAGTCAGACAGGGCCTCAGCCCCAGCATTTT	CASSQTGPQPQHF
TRBV15	once	TRBJ1-4	NA	TGTGCCACCAGCAGAGCGCCAGGGGCAGCAACTAATGAAAAACTGTTTTTT	CATSRAPGAATNEKLFF
TRBV7-3	NA	TRBJ2-6	TRBD1	TGTGCCAGCAGTCCGGACAGGACGGGTGATGGTTCTGGGGCCAACGTCCTGACTTTC	CASSPDRTGDGSGANVLTF
TRBV2	NA	TRBJ1-2	TRBD1	TGTGCCAGCGCAGAGGGACAGGGTAGCTACACCTTC	CASAEGQGSYTF
TRBV30	NA	TRBJ2-2	TRBD2	TGTGCCTGGTTGGGTGGTAGCGGGGGGAACACCGGGGAGCTGTTTTTT	CAWLGGSGGNTGELFF
TRBV19	NA	TRBJ1-1	TRBD1	TGTGCCAGTAGTGCCCCGACAGGGGTGAACACTGAAGCTTTCTTT	CASSAPTGVNTEAFF
TRBV5-1	NA	TRBJ1-1	NA	TGCGCCAGCAGCACCTCTGGGGGAAGCATCGACACTGAAGCTTTCTTT	CASSTSGGSIDTEAFF
TRBV5-4	NA	TRBJ2-7	NA	TGTGCCAGCAGCTTGTCTTACAGCTCATACGAGCAGTACTTC	CASSLSYSSYEQYF
TRBV28	medium-sized	TRBJ1-6	TRBD1	TGTGCCAGCAGTGGACGGGACAGACCCAATTCACCCCTCCACTTT	CASSGRDRPNSPLHF
TRBV4-1	NA	TRBJ1-3	NA	TGCGCCAGCAGCCCCCGGGGTATGCAAGAGTCCTTCTCTGGAAACACCATATATTTT	CASSPRGMQESFSGNTIYF
TRBV28	few	TRBJ2-5	NA	TGTGCCAGCAGCCCCGGCCAAGAGACCCAGTACTTC	CASSPGQETQYF